The rows below give T cell receptor beta chains drawn from one sample of a study of T cell responses to AZD1222 COVID-19 vaccine. Some clones are missing from TCRdb's copy, which holds only in-frame ones; the method was immunoSEQ multiplex PCR. The table has about 180,000 clones, 80% to 90% seen once. Material: peripheral blood, obtained 28 days after the second AZD1222 dose. Source of these receptors: an adult who received the AZD1222 COVID-19 vaccine. The CDR3 runs from the conserved cysteine through the conserved F or W. D genes are given only for firm matches. Size is omitted from some rows. Given values are once, few, many or a class for expanded clones.

D: -
J: TRBJ1-3
V: TRBV28
size: -
CDR3: CASSSPSASSGNTIYF
DNA: TGTGCCAGCAGTTCACCCTCCGCCTCCTCTGGAAACACCATATATTTT

D: -
J: TRBJ1-6
V: TRBV27
size: once
CDR3: CASSPTVGSGSPLHF
DNA: TGTGCCAGCAGTCCCACAGTGGGAAGTGGTTCACCCCTCCACTTT

D: -
J: TRBJ2-1
V: TRBV19
size: -
CDR3: CATGGTFAGYNEQFF
DNA: TGTGCCACCGGAGGGACATTTGCGGGTTACAATGAGCAGTTCTTC

D: -
J: TRBJ2-3
V: TRBV10-3
size: -
CDR3: CAIRRDSTDTQYF
DNA: TGTGCCATCAGGAGGGACAGCACAGATACGCAGTATTTT

D: TRBD2
J: TRBJ2-1
V: TRBV5-1
size: -
CDR3: CASRVGGGYNEQFF
DNA: TGCGCCAGCAGGGTCGGCGGGGGGTACAATGAGCAGTTCTTC

D: -
J: TRBJ1-3
V: TRBV5-1
size: -
CDR3: CASSKSESGNTIYF
DNA: TGCGCCAGCAGCAAGTCAGAGTCTGGAAACACCATATATTTT

D: TRBD1
J: TRBJ1-1
V: TRBV11-2
size: -
CDR3: CASSPRTGNTEAFF
DNA: TGTGCCAGCAGCCCGAGGACAGGGAACACTGAAGCTTTCTTT

D: -
J: TRBJ2-5
V: TRBV27
size: -
CDR3: CASSTSGLGETQYF
DNA: TGTGCCAGCAGTACAAGCGGGTTAGGAGAGACCCAGTACTTC

D: -
J: TRBJ1-1
V: TRBV7-9
size: -
CDR3: CASSLAGPSNTEAFF
DNA: TGTGCCAGCAGCTTAGCGGGACCTTCGAACACTGAAGCTTTCTTT

D: -
J: TRBJ2-2
V: TRBV19
size: -
CDR3: CASRGGGLAGELFF
DNA: TGTGCCAGTAGGGGAGGGGGCCTGGCCGGGGAGCTGTTTTTT

D: -
J: TRBJ2-3
V: TRBV7-2
size: -
CDR3: CASSLSPGRGDTQYF
DNA: TGTGCCAGCAGCCTCAGTCCTGGCCGGGGAGATACGCAGTATTTT

D: -
J: TRBJ1-2
V: TRBV30
size: -
CDR3: CAWRIVSYGYTF
DNA: TGTGCCTGGAGGATAGTATCCTATGGCTACACCTTC

D: -
J: TRBJ2-3
V: TRBV19
size: -
CDR3: CASSIMGGRVADTQYF
DNA: TGTGCCAGTAGTATAATGGGGGGGCGAGTTGCAGATACGCAGTATTTT

D: TRBD1
J: TRBJ1-1
V: TRBV6-1
size: -
CDR3: CASREDRVMNTEAFF
DNA: TGTGCCAGCAGGGAAGACAGGGTGATGAACACTGAAGCTTTCTTT

D: -
J: TRBJ1-5
V: TRBV6-1
size: -
CDR3: CASSEVQNQPQHF
DNA: TGTGCCAGCAGTGAGGTACAGAATCAGCCCCAGCATTTT

D: -
J: TRBJ2-2
V: TRBV19
size: -
CDR3: CASSIKENTGELFF
DNA: TGTGCCAGTAGTATTAAGGAGAACACCGGGGAGCTGTTTTTT

D: -
J: TRBJ2-1
V: TRBV7-6
size: -
CDR3: CASSLSGAVNEQFF
DNA: TGTGCCAGCAGCTTATCGGGGGCTGTCAATGAGCAGTTCTTC

D: -
J: TRBJ2-7
V: TRBV9
size: -
CDR3: CASSVAGSATYEQYF
DNA: TGTGCCAGCAGCGTAGCAGGCAGCGCTACCTACGAGCAGTACTTC

D: -
J: TRBJ2-7
V: TRBV20-1
size: few
CDR3: CSATSGGEQYF
DNA: TGCAGTGCTACCTCCGGGGGCGAGCAGTACTTC

D: TRBD1
J: TRBJ2-6
V: TRBV7-3
size: -
CDR3: CASSRQGGVSGANVLTF
DNA: TGTGCCAGCAGCCGACAGGGGGGTGTCTCTGGGGCCAACGTCCTGACTTTC

D: TRBD2
J: TRBJ2-3
V: TRBV19
size: -
CDR3: CASMSRGAGYTDTQYF
DNA: TGTGCCAGTATGTCCCGAGGAGCGGGGTACACAGATACGCAGTATTTT